A single sample gave rise to the 6 T cell receptor beta chains below, sequenced in a study of blood T cell repertoires in COVID-19. TCRdb's copy holds only in-frame clones and misses some; the assay was immunoSEQ multiplex PCR. This sample has hundreds of thousands of clones; 87% occur once, and the top ten carry around 6%. Sequencing was performed on PBMCs or T cells enriched from blood (not recorded which). Source of these receptors: a woman aged 25 to 45 with acute COVID-19.

Notes on this clone: At one end, the junction sequence differs from germline, possibly due to a read error. V and J are TRBV7-7 and TRBJ2-5; 14 nucleotides line up with TRBD2. The length of the CDR3 is 16 residues. The germline gives CDR1 SSHAT, CDR2 FNYEAQ (reference sequence). The CDR3 bases are TGTGCTAGCAGCTTGGGACTAGCGGGGGTTCGGGAGACCCAGTACTTC. Translated, it gives CASSLGLAGVRETQYF.

This clone has just one count. The CDR3 protein is CASSPAGGSYNEQFF. DNA for the CDR3: TGTGCCAGCTCACCAGCGGGAGGGTCCTACAATGAGCAGTTCTTC. The chain couples TRBV18 to TRBJ2-1, with 9 bases that match TRBD2. V lost 2 bases, J lost 1 base, and 0 bases stayed unmatched. The length of the CDR3 is 15 residues. Germline V lookup: CDR1 KGHSH, CDR2 LQKENI.

The chain combines TRBV14 with TRBJ2-5; D is unclear. Germline V gives CDR1 SGHDN, CDR2 FVKESK. Trimming took 0 bases from V and 2 from J, leaving 13 bases between them. The CDR3 totals 16 residues. In nucleotides, the CDR3 is TGTGCCAGCAGCCAAGATTCGAGGTGGCAACAAGAGACCCAGTACTTC. Residues: CASSQDSRWQQETQYF.

This sequence joins TRBV29-1 and TRBJ2-7; the match to TRBD1 covers 10 bases. CDR3 length: 13 residues. Germline V gives CDR1 SQVTM, CDR2 ANQGSEA. V lost 5 bases to trimming and J lost 4 bases; unmatched junction nucleotides: 5. The CDR3 spells CSVLTGGVYEQYF. CDR3 sequence (DNA): TGCAGCGTTTTGACAGGGGGCGTTTACGAGCAGTACTTC.

The CDR3 loop is CAWGHGGDQPQHF. The CDR3 DNA reads as TGTGCCTGGGGACACGGAGGAGATCAGCCCCAGCATTTT. The rearrangement joins TRBV30 to TRBJ1-5, with D possibly matching TRBD1 (5 bases). Germline lookup yields CDR1 GTSNPN and CDR2 SVGIG (reference sequence). Trimming removed 5 bases from V and 5 bases from J, with 13 bases in between. The CDR3 is made up of 13 amino acids.

This CDR3 reads CATSDSTGAEAFF. For the CDR3, the DNA is TGTGCCACCAGTGATTCCACAGGGGCTGAAGCTTTCTTT. The chain is built from TRBV24-1 and TRBJ1-1, with 7 bases that match TRBD1. The V gene end was trimmed by 2 bases and the J gene end by 6 bases; junction bases not matched to a gene: 2. Germline CDR1 KGHDR, CDR2 SFDVKD. This CDR3 comprises 13 residues.